This T cell receptor (beta chain) was captured in a study of glioma-infiltrating T cells (TCRdb year 2016). Context from the whole study: The study sequenced TCR alpha- and beta-chain repertoires from glioma tissue, from non-neoplastic brain tissue and from matched peripheral blood mononuclear cells. Each tissue-infiltrating repertoire was compared with the same patient's peripheral blood repertoire to measure divergence between tissue and blood T-cell populations. Three low-grade glioma patients, several primary glioblastoma patients, and three non-glioma patients who contributed non-neoplastic brain tissue made up the paired cohort. What the work shows at the level of the full study, not this receptor alone: In non-neoplastic patients, VJ-independent divergence between tissue and blood fell below expectation, whereas in all gliomas, and especially in low-grade gliomas, the divergence rose above expectation. Very few CDR3 sequences were shared between tissue and blood, attributed to high CDR3 diversity and limited sampling. Small numbers underpinned the group comparisons: 7 to 9 glioblastoma patients, three low-grade glioma patients and three non-neoplastic patients.

The iRepertoire nested amplicon-rescue multiplex PCR (arm-PCR) platform was used to amplify TCR alpha and beta CDR3 regions from RNA. One-step reverse transcription and amplification used about 95-400 ng of tissue mRNA or PBMC total RNA as input. Following bead purification, Illumina adapters were added through a secondary multiplex PCR, and the libraries were then gel-purified between 200 and 400 bp. Internal 6-nucleotide barcodes were carried by the libraries and were used for demultiplexing. Libraries were sequenced on an Illumina MiSeq with 2x220 or 2x250 nucleotide paired-end reads. The study's processing was this. Paired reads were merged using FLASH 1.2.11 and were aligned to the GRCh37 human genome using BWA-MEM, after which TRA and TRB reads were extracted. An IMGT-derived reference of cassette sequences and CDR3 motifs, with pseudogenes included, was used for V and J assignment. Reads were translated in three frames, and productive CDR3s were defined as those with a C...FGXG motif and no stop codons. Clonotypes were defined as unique combinations of V-J cassette pair and CDR3 amino acid sequence. Filtering of reads was based on Hamming distance, with the threshold set by the sequence error rate of each sample in mapped regions. TCRdb cleaned the public reads at Q25 with fastp, built clones with MiXCR and kept in-frame beta chains. Each entry merges the rows of one CDR3 protein and shows their most common DNA and genes. It is TCRdb's table, rather than the study itself, that gives the V and J calls and clone size. The sample data list around 97,000 distinct CDR3 sequences, and 29% of these were observed just once. The top ten hold 35% to 55% of the sample.

At least ten counts were recorded for this clonotype. There is no known antigen for this receptor. Per-base quality was not reported, and no clone a single base away is much larger than it. The CDR3 contains 12 residues, cysteine and phenylalanine counted. Left in the record is the CDR3 DNA by itself, 36 bases read in frame from the first base. As encoded in the germline V gene (reference sequence), CDR1 is DFQATT while CDR2 is SNEGSKA. This TCR was recovered from a human donor with low-grade glioma or glioblastoma, undergoing nonglioma brain surgery, or in good health (not recorded which). The sequence joins TRBV20-1 to TRBJ1-2; TRBD1 is possibly the D segment (6 matching bases). Sample: glioma tissue, nonneoplastic brain tissue, or PBMCs (not recorded which). The encoded CDR3 is CSSAQGNYGYTF. The nucleotide sequence is given as TGCAGCTCGGCACAGGGTAACTATGGCTACACCTTC.